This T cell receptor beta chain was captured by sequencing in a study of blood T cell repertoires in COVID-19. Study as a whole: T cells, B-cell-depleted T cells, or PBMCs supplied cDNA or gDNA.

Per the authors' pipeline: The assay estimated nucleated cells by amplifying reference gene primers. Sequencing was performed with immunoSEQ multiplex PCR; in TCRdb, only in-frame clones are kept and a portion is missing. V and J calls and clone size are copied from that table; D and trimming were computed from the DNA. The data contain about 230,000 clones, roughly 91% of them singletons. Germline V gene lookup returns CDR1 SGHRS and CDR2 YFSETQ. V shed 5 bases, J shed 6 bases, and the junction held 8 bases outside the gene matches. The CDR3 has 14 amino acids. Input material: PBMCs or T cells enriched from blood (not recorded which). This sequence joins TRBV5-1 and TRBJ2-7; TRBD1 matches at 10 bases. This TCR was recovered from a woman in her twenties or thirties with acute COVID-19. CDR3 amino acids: CASRWGTGVGEQYF. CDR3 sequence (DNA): TGCGCCAGCAGGTGGGGGACAGGGGTGGGCGAGCAGTACTTC.